These 25 T cell receptor beta chains came from one sample sequenced in a study of blood T cell repertoires in COVID-19. Sequencing used immunoSEQ multiplex PCR; TCRdb keeps in-frame clones, though not all of them. The table has some 45,000 clones, about 83% seen once. The sample comprised peripheral blood. These receptor sequences come from a man at least 80 years old in a cohort sampled during active COVID-19.

This clone was seen once. The chain carries TRBV3-1 (or the pseudogene TRBV3-2) and TRBJ1-1, with D maybe TRBD1 (6 bases). The CDR3 contains 14 residues. Germline loops: CDR1 LGHDT, CDR2 YNNKEL (reference sequence). V was shortened by 4 bases and J by 6 bases, with 15 bases between the two germline ends. The CDR3 is CASSLGGGVSEAFF. The CDR3, as DNA: TGTGCCAGCAGCCTCGGGGGGGGCGTATCTGAAGCTTTCTTT.

CDR3 protein: CATSDPGQGYTGELFF. CDR3 bases: TGTGCCACCAGTGACCCGGGACAGGGATACACCGGGGAGCTGTTTTTT. The chain combines TRBV24-1 with TRBJ2-2; the match to TRBD1 covers 9 bases. The length of the CDR3 is 16 residues. Germline assignment: CDR1 KGHDR and CDR2 SFDVKD. Losses at the gene ends were 4 bases for V and 3 bases for J; bases not matched to a gene: 5.

In nucleotides, the CDR3 is TGTGCCAGCAGCCCGGGGGGGCTAGCGGGAGGCGCAGATACGCAGTATTTT. Translation: CASSPGGLAGGADTQYF. This chain uses TRBV7-2 with TRBJ2-3, with TRBD2 matching over 11 bases. CDR3 size: 17 residues. Germline CDR1 reads SGHTA; CDR2 reads FQGNSA. V lost 5 bases to trimming and J lost 4 bases; unmatched junction nucleotides: 11.

The rearrangement links TRBV27 to TRBJ2-7, with 7 bases matching TRBD1. This CDR3 has 17 residues. CDR1 is MNHEY and CDR2 is SMNVEV in the germline V gene (reference sequence). Losses at the gene ends were 4 bases for V and 1 base for J; bases not matched to a gene: 13. CDR3 residues: CASSSQHTGAVSYEQYF. The CDR3 DNA is TGTGCCAGCAGTTCCCAACATACAGGGGCGGTTTCCTACGAGCAGTACTTC.

The V and J genes are TRBV27 and TRBJ1-3; TRBD1 agrees at 7 bases. Germline V gene sequence: CDR1 MNHEY, CDR2 SMNVEV (reference sequence). Germline trimming cut 3 bases from V and 4 bases from J; bases unmatched to any gene: 6. The CDR3 is 15 amino acids. For the CDR3, the DNA is TGTGCCAGCAGTTTTGACAGGGACGGGGGAAACACCATATATTTT. Protein product: CASSFDRDGGNTIYF.

DNA of the CDR3: TGTGCCAGCAGTTTTGGGCAGAACTATGGCTACACCTTC. Translated, it gives CASSFGQNYGYTF. The chain combines TRBV28 with TRBJ1-2; no firm D call. The CDR3 covers 13 residues. CDR1 MDHEN and CDR2 SYDVKM come from the germline V gene. V gave up 3 bases and J gave up 2 bases, with 7 bases separating them.

The J gene is TRBJ1-4, the V gene TRBV3-1 (or the pseudogene TRBV3-2), with TRBD1 as a possible D gene (5 bases). Trimming removed 2 bases from V and 5 bases from J, with 21 bases in between. The germline V gene has CDR1 LGHDT and CDR2 YNNKEL (reference sequence). This CDR3 has 18 amino acids. The CDR3 sequence: CASSQFHPRGVSNEKLFF. The DNA for the CDR3 is TGTGCCAGCAGCCAATTCCACCCCCGGGGGGTATCCAATGAAAAACTGTTTTTT.

V and J are TRBV5-1 and TRBJ1-4; 7 bases match TRBD1. V lost 7 bases to trimming and J lost 1 base; unmatched junction nucleotides: 10. This CDR3 comprises 16 residues. Germline CDR1 is SGHRS and CDR2 is YFSETQ. CDR3 sequence: CASGLGGAGTNEKLFF. Written as DNA, the CDR3 is TGCGCCAGCGGTTTAGGGGGCGCAGGAACTAATGAAAAACTGTTTTTT.

The CDR3 loop is CASSQEGRSGLNTGELFF. The CDR3 DNA reads as TGTGCCAGCAGCCAAGAAGGACGGTCGGGACTCAACACCGGGGAGCTGTTTTTT. V and J are TRBV3-1 (or the pseudogene TRBV3-2) and TRBJ2-2; D might be TRBD2 (6 bases). V was shortened by 0 bases and J by 2 bases, with 16 bases between the two germline ends. The CDR3 has 18 residues. Germline assignment: CDR1 LGHDT and CDR2 YNNKEL (reference sequence).

The rearrangement links TRBV28 to TRBJ1-1; 12 nucleotides align to TRBD1. Germline CDR1 reads MDHEN; CDR2 reads SYDVKM. The ends lost 1 base at V and 11 bases at J; junction bases unmatched: 14. The CDR3 is made up of 17 amino acids. The CDR3 loop is CASSLSGQGASPSRAFF. The CDR3 DNA reads TGTGCCAGCAGTTTATCGGGACAGGGGGCATCTCCCTCGAGGGCTTTCTTT.

The chain employs TRBV6-5 and TRBJ1-5; D ambiguous. The CDR3 sequence is 11 residues long. The V gene's germline CDR1 is MNHEY and CDR2 SVGAGI. V was trimmed by 6 bases and J by 4 bases, leaving 4 bases between them. CDR3 in DNA: TGTGCCAGCAGCGCGAATCAGCCCCAGCATTTT. Its translation: CASSANQPQHF.

The chain employs TRBV25-1 and TRBJ2-1; D perhaps matches TRBD1 (5 bases). The germline V gene encodes CDR1 MGHDK and CDR2 SYGVNS. V lost 6 bases, J lost 15 bases, and 18 bases lay in between. The CDR3 runs 12 residues. This CDR3 reads CASSLLQGRAFF. As DNA, the CDR3 is TGTGCCAGCAGCCTACTTCAGGGTCGGGCGTTCTTC.

The chain recombines TRBV5-1 with TRBJ1-1; 7 positions agree with TRBD1. J gave up 0 bases and V 6 bases, and 5 bases lay outside the gene matches. This CDR3 is built from 14 residues. CDR1 is SGHRS, CDR2 YFSETQ, per germline. The CDR3 nucleotides are TGCGCCAGCAACAGGGGCCAGTTGAACACTGAAGCTTTCTTT. Protein: CASNRGQLNTEAFF.

The table lists this clone with a count of one. This sequence joins TRBV5-1 and TRBJ2-1; TRBD1 aligns across 7 bases. From germline, CDR1 is SGHRS and CDR2 YFSETQ. Trimming cost V 0 bases and J 4 bases; bases outside gene matches: 4. The CDR3 is 15 amino acids. The CDR3 region is CASSLEGAGYNEQFF. The CDR3, as DNA: TGCGCCAGCAGCTTGGAGGGGGCAGGTTACAATGAGCAGTTCTTC.

The chain employs TRBV19 and TRBJ1-1; TRBD1 matches 11 bases. This CDR3 is 15 amino acids long. Germline CDR1 reads LNHDA; CDR2 reads SQIVND (reference sequence). The ends lost 6 bases at V and 4 bases at J; junction bases unmatched: 7. CDR3 loop: CASSPGDRGSTEAFF. The CDR3 nucleotides are TGTGCCAGTAGCCCGGGGGACAGGGGGAGCACTGAAGCTTTCTTT.

This chain uses TRBV2 with TRBJ1-2; 12 bases agree with TRBD1. The V gene end was trimmed by 4 bases and the J gene end by 8 bases; junction bases not matched to a gene: 14. The V gene's germline CDR1 is SNHLY and CDR2 FYNNEI. The CDR3 has 17 amino acids. The CDR3 is CASSVGSGQGARDGYTF. CDR3 coding DNA: TGTGCCAGCAGTGTGGGGTCGGGACAGGGGGCGCGAGACGGCTACACCTTC.

The chain joins TRBV5-5 to TRBJ2-5; D ambiguous. Trimming removed 4 bases from V and 5 bases from J, with 6 bases in between. The CDR3 is made up of 11 amino acids. Germline CDR1 SGHKS, CDR2 YYEKEE (reference sequence). CDR3 sequence (DNA): TGTGCCAGCAGCCCCCTGGAGACCCAGTACTTC. It encodes CASSPLETQYF.

This chain links TRBV7-2 with TRBJ2-6; D call uncertain. Germline V CDR1 and CDR2: SGHTA, FQGNSA. The CDR3 has 15 residues. Trimming cost V 2 bases and J 2 bases, with 7 bases left between them. The CDR3 sequence: CASSLQLTGANVLTF. The CDR3 nucleotides are TGTGCCAGCAGCTTACAACTGACTGGGGCCAACGTCCTGACTTTC.

The V and J genes are TRBV30 and TRBJ2-7; 13 nucleotides line up with TRBD2. Germline-derived CDR1 and CDR2 are GTSNPN and SVGIG (reference sequence). The CDR3 is made up of 17 amino acids. V shed 0 bases, J shed 6 bases, and the junction held 11 bases outside the gene matches. The CDR3 DNA follows: TGTGCCTGGAGTGTTCGGACTAGCGGGAGTACTCTACTCGAGCAGTACTTC. This gives the protein CAWSVRTSGSTLLEQYF.

The chain joins TRBV29-1 to TRBJ1-2; D is unclear. Trimming left V 4 bases short and J 4 bases short, with 13 bases between. Germline V gives CDR1 SQVTM, CDR2 ANQGSEA. This CDR3 has 13 amino acids. The CDR3 protein is CSVGGGSGYGYTF. CDR3 DNA: TGCAGCGTTGGAGGAGGGTCTGGCTATGGCTACACCTTC.

This chain links TRBV25-1 with TRBJ2-5, with 8 nucleotides matching TRBD1. This CDR3 contains 12 residues. V shed 8 bases, J shed 5 bases, and the junction held 4 bases outside the gene matches. Germline V gene lookup returns CDR1 MGHDK and CDR2 SYGVNS. The CDR3 sequence: CASGRGQETQYF. The CDR3 DNA sequence: TGTGCCAGCGGCAGGGGGCAGGAGACCCAGTACTTC.

The rearrangement links TRBV13 to TRBJ2-3; TRBD1 is a possible D gene (5 bases). Trimming left V 4 bases short and J 2 bases short, with 10 bases between. The CDR3 sequence is 14 residues long. CDR1 and CDR2 from the germline V gene are PRHDT and FYEKMQ (reference sequence). The CDR3 bases are TGTGCCAGCAGCTCGGTGACAGTCACAGATACGCAGTATTTT. It codes for CASSSVTVTDTQYF.

This chain connects TRBV6-4 to TRBJ2-3; possible D gene TRBD1, 5 bases. Germline CDR1 and CDR2: MRHNA and SNTAGT. The CDR3 sequence is 16 residues long. V dropped 4 bases and J dropped 2 bases, with 16 bases sitting between them. The CDR3, as DNA: TGTGCCAGCAGTGTACGACAGATACAACCCACAGATACGCAGTATTTT. It is translated as CASSVRQIQPTDTQYF.

This sequence joins TRBV20-1 and TRBJ1-2; D is ambiguous. V lost 3 bases, J lost 7 bases, and 9 bases lay in between. The germline CDR1 and CDR2 sequences are DFQATT and SNEGSKA (reference sequence). The CDR3 is 11 amino acids. Here the CDR3 DNA reads TGCAGTGCTAGTATAACAAGTGGCTACACCTTC. This translates into CSASITSGYTF.

The chain joins TRBV7-2 to TRBJ1-4; D unclear. The V end was cut by 4 bases, the J end by 4 bases, with 13 bases between. The germline V gene encodes CDR1 SGHTA and CDR2 FQGNSA. CDR3 length: 15 amino acids. CDR3 sequence (DNA): TGTGCCAGCAGCTCCTCGCCTGACAATAATGAAAAACTGTTTTTT. Its protein product is CASSSSPDNNEKLFF.